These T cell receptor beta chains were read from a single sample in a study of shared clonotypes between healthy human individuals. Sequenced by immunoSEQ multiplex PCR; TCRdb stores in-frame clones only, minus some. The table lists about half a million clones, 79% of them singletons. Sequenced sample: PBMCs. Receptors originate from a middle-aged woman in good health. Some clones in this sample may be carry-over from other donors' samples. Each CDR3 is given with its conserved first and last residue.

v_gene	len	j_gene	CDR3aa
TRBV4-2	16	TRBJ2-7	CASSRPMDRSNYEQYF
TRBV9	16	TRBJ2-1	CASSVFGQSSYNEQFF
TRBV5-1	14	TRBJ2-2	CASSLGQNTGELFF
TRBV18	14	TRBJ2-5	CASSPSGGGETQYF
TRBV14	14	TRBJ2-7	CASSHRVWPYEQYF
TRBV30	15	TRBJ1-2	CAWEGCYRKTYGYTF
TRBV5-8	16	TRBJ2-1	CASRPRQGGRYNEQFF
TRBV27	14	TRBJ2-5	CASRLQGTGETQYF
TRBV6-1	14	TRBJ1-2	CASSTRPADYGYTF
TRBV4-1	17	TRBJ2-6	CASSQMGQGAGANVLTF
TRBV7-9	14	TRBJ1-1	CASSLQGPRTEAFF
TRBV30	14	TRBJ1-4	CAWSTGGSDEKLFF
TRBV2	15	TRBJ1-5	CASHPRDRRNQPQHF
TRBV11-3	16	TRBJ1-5	CASSLVLGGNNQPQHF
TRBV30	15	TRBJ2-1	CAWSDIAHGDNEQFF
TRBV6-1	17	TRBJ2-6	CASSEAIGYSGANVLTF
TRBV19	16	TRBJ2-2	CASSTTGTRNTGELFF
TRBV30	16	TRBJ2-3	CAWSVRLAGVTDTQYF
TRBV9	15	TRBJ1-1	CASSVVGESNTEAFF
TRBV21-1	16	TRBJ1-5	CASSKWGRDSNQPQHF
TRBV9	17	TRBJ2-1	CASSPGQIAGEVNEQFF
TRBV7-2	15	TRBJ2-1	CASSSPSYRGGEQFF